A selection of T cell receptor beta chains follows, all from one sample in a study of CD8+CD57+ T cells in acquired aplastic anemia. TCRdb processed the reads anew with MiXCR; each CDR3 protein has one entry. The sample gives around 430,000 distinct CDR3 sequences, approximately 33% of which show up once; less than 1% is in the top ten. The material sequenced was sorted CD4+, CD8+, or CD8+CD57+ T cells (not recorded which) from PBMCs. Receptors were obtained from a human donor with aplastic anemia. The CDR3 runs from the conserved cysteine through the conserved F or W. A D gene is named only where the DNA matches it firmly. Size tells how often a clone was seen (once, few, many) or the class of an expanded clone, and some rows leave it out.

>NA|TRBD1|TRBV5-1|TRBJ1-1
CAGSLGQGNAEAFF
TGCGCCGGCAGCTTGGGACAGGGTAACGCTGAAGCTTTCTTT
>few|NA|TRBV7-2|TRBJ1-1
CASSLRAGNTEAFF
TGTGCCAGCAGCTTAAGGGCGGGGAACACTGAAGCTTTCTTT
>once|NA|TRBV19|TRBJ1-5
CASRAGAGQPQHF
TGTGCCAGTAGGGCGGGGGCCGGACAGCCCCAGCATTTT
>many|NA|TRBV11-1|TRBJ1-5
CASSLFVGRGNQPQHF
TGTGCCAGCAGCTTATTCGTGGGGCGCGGCAATCAGCCCCAGCATTTT
>many|NA|TRBV29-1|TRBJ1-2
CSVYRTAAGYTF
TGCAGCGTGTATCGGACAGCTGCCGGCTACACCTTC
>NA|NA|TRBV2|TRBJ2-1
CASSILASSYNEQFF
TGTGCCAGCAGTATCTTGGCCAGCTCCTACAATGAGCAGTTCTTC
>NA|NA|TRBV25-1|TRBJ2-4
CASSRGGGGKNIQYF
TGTGCCAGCAGCCGAGGGGGTGGGGGTAAAAACATTCAGTACTTC
>once|TRBD1|TRBV11-2|TRBJ2-7
CASRPHRDRGLGEQYF
TGTGCCAGCCGGCCCCACCGAGACAGGGGGCTAGGGGAGCAGTACTTC
>NA|NA|TRBV7-2|TRBJ1-1
CASSLIQPTEAFF
TGTGCCAGCAGCTTGATCCAGCCCACTGAAGCTTTCTTT
>many|NA|TRBV10-3|TRBJ2-1
CAISGRGLGNEQFF
TGTGCCATCAGTGGGCGGGGGCTGGGAAATGAGCAGTTCTTC
>NA|NA|TRBV5-1|TRBJ1-1
CASRVQGRGTEAFF
TGCGCCAGCAGGGTTCAGGGCAGAGGAACTGAAGCTTTCTTT
>NA|NA|TRBV19|TRBJ2-7
CASSITDTYEQYF
TGTGCCAGTAGTATAACGGATACCTACGAGCAGTACTTC
>NA|NA|TRBV7-3|TRBJ2-5
CASSERGGRQETQYF
TGTGCCAGCAGCGAACGAGGGGGGCGGCAAGAGACCCAGTACTTC
>NA|TRBD1|TRBV12-3/TRBV12-4|TRBJ2-2
CASGQGRTGELFF
TGTGCCAGTGGACAGGGTCGGACCGGGGAGCTGTTTTTT
>once|TRBD1|TRBV19|TRBJ1-2
CASRPGQGSYTF
TGTGCCAGCCGACCGGGACAGGGAAGCTACACCTTC
>many|TRBD2|TRBV7-6|TRBJ2-7
CASSLSLAGGQSGEQYF
TGTGCCAGCAGCTTATCGCTAGCGGGGGGGCAGTCGGGGGAGCAGTACTTC
>NA|NA|TRBV19|TRBJ2-7
CASNDPGGSYEQYF
TGTGCCAGTAACGACCCCGGTGGCTCCTACGAGCAGTACTTC
>NA|TRBD2|TRBV11-2|TRBJ2-7
CASTLLAGAYEQYF
TGTGCCAGCACCCTACTAGCGGGAGCTTACGAGCAGTACTTC
>NA|TRBD1|TRBV19|TRBJ1-2
CASSPGGQNYGYTF
TGTGCCAGCTCACCGGGGGGACAGAACTATGGCTACACCTTC
>few|NA|TRBV2|TRBJ1-6
CASSSTGPSSPLHF
TGTGCCAGCAGTTCTACAGGCCCGTCTTCACCCCTCCACTTT
>NA|TRBD2|TRBV18|TRBJ2-1
CASSPPSGRNEQFF
TGTGCCAGCTCACCACCTAGCGGGAGGAATGAGCAGTTCTTC
>NA|NA|TRBV29-1|TRBJ2-5
CSVAGSGISVYF
TGCAGCGTTGCTGGGAGTGGGATTTCGGTGTACTTC
>NA|TRBD1|TRBV29-1|TRBJ1-1
CSVHARDREEAFF
TGCAGCGTGCATGCCCGGGACAGGGAAGAAGCTTTCTTT
>NA|NA|TRBV6-1|TRBJ1-2
CASNQQGNYGYTF
TGTGCCAGCAACCAACAGGGAAACTATGGCTACACCTTC
>few|TRBD1|TRBV10-3|TRBJ1-1
CAIWTAGQGIAEAFF
TGTGCCATCTGGACCGCGGGACAGGGGATCGCTGAAGCTTTCTTT
>many|NA|TRBV7-2|TRBJ2-7
CAGRAGNSYEQYF
TGTGCCGGGCGGGCGGGGAACTCCTACGAGCAGTACTTC
>many|NA|TRBV7-2|TRBJ1-3
CASSVDSSSGNTIYF
TGTGCCAGCAGCGTCGACAGTTCCTCTGGAAACACCATATATTTT